These 5 T cell receptor beta chains were sequenced from one sample in a study of T cell responses to AZD1222 COVID-19 vaccine. Repertoires were generated with immunoSEQ multiplex PCR, while TCRdb's copy carries only in-frame clones and drops some. Of 150,000 to 200,000 clones in the sample, around 95% are singletons; the top ten hold 0.64%. The specimen comprised peripheral blood, sampled on day 0 of AZD1222 vaccination. All receptors derive from an adult in good health.

The gene calls are TRBV5-1 and TRBJ2-5; 13 nucleotides line up with TRBD2. CDR1 and CDR2 (germline): SGHRS, YFSETQ. CDR3 size: 18 residues. The V and J ends lost 4 bases and 2 bases, in that order; junction bases with no gene match: 11. The CDR3 bases are TGCGCCAGCAGCCCCGGGACAGTGGGACTAGCGGGACAAGAGACCCAGTACTTC. Translated: CASSPGTVGLAGQETQYF.

J is TRBJ2-3 and V is TRBV5-4; D not resolved. V dropped 1 base and J dropped 0 bases, with 9 bases sitting between them. This CDR3 is 15 amino acids long. Germline V gene sequence: CDR1 SGHNT, CDR2 YYREEE (reference sequence). The CDR3 here is CASSLSLSSTDTQYF. CDR3 bases: TGTGCCAGCAGCTTGTCTCTTTCTAGCACAGATACGCAGTATTTT.

The rearrangement joins TRBV4-1 to TRBJ1-5; the D gene is possibly TRBD1 (6 bases). V was pared by 1 base and J by 4 bases, with 20 bases between. Germline V gene lookup returns CDR1 MGHRA and CDR2 YSYEKL. The CDR3 has 18 amino acids. CDR3 sequence: CASSQGPTGQGFNQPQHF. CDR3 nucleotide sequence: TGCGCCAGCAGCCAAGGACCAACAGGGCAGGGGTTTAATCAGCCCCAGCATTTT.

The chain is built from TRBV5-6 and TRBJ2-3; 11 bases map to TRBD2. Germline V gene lookup returns CDR1 SGHDT and CDR2 YYEEEE. V dropped 8 bases and J dropped 5; count of bases not matched to a gene: 13. This CDR3 has 16 amino acids. This CDR3 is CASSHFLAGGLDTQYF. The CDR3 DNA is TGTGCCAGTTCGCACTTCCTAGCGGGGGGATTAGATACGCAGTATTTT.

The chain links TRBV6-5 to TRBJ1-1; D is ambiguous. This CDR3 contains 12 residues. Deletions cut 4 bases from V and 1 base from J, with 4 bases between. The germline V gene encodes CDR1 MNHEY and CDR2 SVGAGI. The CDR3 sequence: CASSFPNTEAFF. The CDR3 bases are TGTGCCAGCAGTTTCCCGAACACTGAAGCTTTCTTT.